This entry concerns a single T cell receptor (beta chain). Antigen unknown. Assay: immunoSEQ multiplex PCR; the TCRdb copy retains only in-frame clones and omits some. The data show tens of thousands of clones, about 74% seen once. CD4+ T cells were isolated after 10 days of culture. The participants, recipients of two vaccine doses, got either BNT162b2 or mRNA-1273. A half-volume exchange with IL-2 medium occurred on days 3 and 7. This sample is part of a study of vaccination effects on CD4 cells after COVID-19. About the study: Post-vaccine specimens arrived a median 72 days past the second dose. Study-wide findings and caveats: In healthy vaccinees, only 1 of 255 vaccine-induced clones cross-reacted with common cold coronaviruses. Pronounced clonal contraction occurred in clones induced by infection and by vaccine late after vaccination.

The germline V gene has CDR1 MNHEY and CDR2 SVGAGI. This CDR3 spans 14 amino acids. V shed 2 bases and J shed 1 base, with 6 bases lying between them. The chain employs TRBV6-5 and TRBJ2-4; D ambiguous. The clonotype originates from a human donor who received a COVID-19 vaccine. This sample comprised CD4+ T cells from PBMCs cultured without peptide, obtained after COVID-19 vaccination. The CDR3 sequence: CASSYSDAKNIQYF. CDR3 nucleotides: TGTGCCAGCAGTTACAGCGATGCCAAAAACATTCAGTACTTC.